These 19 T cell receptor beta chains originate from one sample sequenced in a study of CD8 T cells in ankylosing spondylitis. TCRdb reprocessed the 5' RACE reads via MiXCR and lists one record per CDR3 protein. The profile shows around 130,000 distinct CDR3 sequences, under 20% of them singletons. Study conclusions and caveats: What appeared characteristic of ankylosing spondylitis blood was a TCR beta motif of about eight highly homologous variants.

These TCRs are of unknown antigen specificity. Sequencing was done on a sample of blood, either unsorted or a sorted T cell fraction (not recorded which). The receptors come from a male donor with ankylosing spondylitis.

The rearrangement links TRBV2 to TRBJ2-3, with 7 bases that match TRBD2. This CDR3 region has 15 residues. Germline CDR1 is SNHLY and CDR2 is FYNNEI. J gave up 5 bases and V 10 bases, and 15 bases lay outside the gene matches. CDR3 protein: CAIQGNLAARDTQYF. The DNA of the CDR3 is TGTGCCATCCAAGGGAATCTAGCGGCTAGAGATACGCAGTATTTT. Full variable domain (rest looked up from reference TRBV2 and TRBJ2-3): EPEVTQTPSHQVTQMGQEVILRCVPISNHLYFYWYRQILGQKVEFLVSFYNNEISEKSEIFDDQFSVERPDGSNFTLKIRSTKLEDSAMYFCAIQGNLAARDTQYFGPGTRLTVL.

In DNA form, the CDR3 reads TGTGCCAGCAGCCAGGGATTGGGGGGCTACACCTTC. This translates into CASSQGLGGYTF. This rearrangement joins TRBV5-6 to TRBJ1-2; weak D call: TRBD1 (5 bases). The CDR3 consists of 12 residues. Germline V lookup: CDR1 SGHDT, CDR2 YYEEEE. With 4 bases removed from V and 8 bases from J, the gap between germline ends came to 12 bases.

There are many counts of this clonotype. The rearrangement joins TRBV2 to TRBJ1-5, with TRBD1 matching over 8 bases. Per the germline V gene, CDR1 is SNHLY and CDR2 is FYNNEI. The CDR3 length is 14 residues. After removal of 9 bases from V and 5 bases from J, the junction contained 9 bases not matched to a gene. CDR3: CASPGQENYQPQHF. CDR3 in DNA: TGTGCCAGTCCGGGACAGGAAAATTATCAGCCCCAGCATTTT. Using reference TRBV2 and TRBJ1-5 for the parts outside the CDR3, the full variable domain is EPEVTQTPSHQVTQMGQEVILRCVPISNHLYFYWYRQILGQKVEFLVSFYNNEISEKSEIFDDQFSVERPDGSNFTLKIRSTKLEDSAMYFCASPGQENYQPQHFGDGTRLSIL.

The chain has TRBV19 and TRBJ2-7; 7 bases are shared with TRBD2. The V gene end was trimmed by 6 bases and the J gene end by 2 bases; junction bases not matched to a gene: 1. There are 12 residues in the CDR3. Per germline, CDR1 LNHDA and CDR2 SQIVND (reference sequence). The CDR3 protein is CASRGGTYEQYF. CDR3 DNA sequence: TGTGCCAGTAGGGGGGGGACCTACGAGCAGTACTTC.

This clonotype has more than one count but fewer than ten. The chain is built from TRBV9 and TRBJ1-4, with 9 nucleotides matching TRBD1. The V and J ends lost 3 bases and 7 bases, in that order; junction bases with no gene match: 10. Germline V gene lookup returns CDR1 SGDLS and CDR2 YYNGEE. CDR3 length: 16 amino acids. CDR3 in amino acids: CASSAPTDRGGEKLFF. In DNA form, the CDR3 reads TGTGCCAGCAGCGCACCAACGGACAGGGGCGGTGAAAAACTGTTTTTT.

The chain has TRBV7-9 and TRBJ2-7; D is undetermined. The CDR3 sequence is 13 residues long. V lost 5 bases to trimming and J lost 1 base, with 9 bases between them. Looked up from germline, CDR1 is SEHNR and CDR2 is FQNEAQ (reference sequence). CDR3 bases: TGTGCCAGCAGCAATGGGCCTTCCTACGAGCAGTACTTC. It translates to CASSNGPSYEQYF.

This rearrangement joins TRBV24-1 to TRBJ1-1; maybe TRBD1 (5 bases). The CDR3 totals 13 residues. Germline V gives CDR1 KGHDR, CDR2 SFDVKD. V was pared by 7 bases and J by 5 bases, with 13 bases between. The CDR3 DNA sequence: TGTGCCACCAGGGAAGGTGGGGGAACTGAAGCTTTCTTT. This codes for CATREGGGTEAFF.

The chain uses TRBV19 and TRBJ2-3; 9 nucleotides agree with TRBD2. Germline V gene lookup returns CDR1 LNHDA and CDR2 SQIVND (reference sequence). Unmatched junction bases numbered 17, after V lost 5 bases and J lost 2 bases. The CDR3 runs 19 residues. The CDR3 sequence: CASSLGLATYKLDTDTQYF. The CDR3 region has the DNA TGTGCCAGTAGTCTTGGACTAGCGACCTATAAATTGGACACAGATACGCAGTATTTT.

The chain has TRBV4-1 and TRBJ2-2, with 9 nucleotides matching TRBD1. Germline CDR1 MGHRA, CDR2 YSYEKL. The CDR3 length is 17 residues. V lost 0 bases and J lost 5; bases outside the gene matches: 7. CDR3 sequence: CASSQDPGTGRTGELFF. The CDR3 nucleotides are TGCGCCAGCAGCCAAGATCCGGGGACAGGGAGAACCGGGGAGCTGTTTTTT.

This clonotype has at least ten counts. The gene calls are TRBV12-3 or TRBV12-4 and TRBJ2-2, with TRBD1 matching 7 bases. The junction had 8 bases not matched to a gene; V was cut back by 7 bases and J by 0 bases. The CDR3 is 16 amino acids. CDR3 amino acids: CASNLRDRANTGELFF. The CDR3 nucleotides read TGTGCCAGCAATCTCCGGGACAGAGCGAACACCGGGGAGCTGTTTTTT.

This clonotype was detected a few times. The chain links TRBV27 to TRBJ2-1; no clear D. V was clipped by 5 bases and J by 6 bases, with 8 bases between them. CDR3 length: 12 amino acids. Germline loops: CDR1 MNHEY, CDR2 SMNVEV (reference sequence). The CDR3 DNA reads as TGTGCCAGCAGTCAATTACGCAATGAGCAGTTCTTC. Protein sequence: CASSQLRNEQFF.

This clonotype showed up just once. The chain links TRBV6-5 to TRBJ2-7; possibly TRBD2 for D (5 bases). The CDR3 has 14 amino acids. Per germline, CDR1 MNHEY and CDR2 SVGAGI. V lost 3 bases, J lost 3 bases, and 12 bases lay in between. The CDR3 DNA reads as TGTGCCAGCAGTTATCGCGGACTCCACTACGAGCAGTACTTC. This translates into CASSYRGLHYEQYF.

The chain joins TRBV14 to TRBJ2-7; 7 bases agree with TRBD2. CDR1 is SGHDN, CDR2 FVKESK, per germline. V was pared by 1 base and J by 2 bases, with 2 bases of the junction left unmatched. The CDR3 loop spans 14 amino acids. CDR3 nucleotides: TGTGCCAGCAGCCAAGGGACTAGAGCCTACGAGCAGTACTTC. Translated, it gives CASSQGTRAYEQYF. The full variable domain, rest sourced from reference TRBV14 and TRBJ2-7, is EAGVTQFPSHSVIEKGQTVTLRCDPISGHDNLYWYRRVMGKEIKFLLHFVKESKQDESGMPNNRFLAERTGGTYSTLKVQPAELEDSGVYFCASSQGTRAYEQYFGPGTRLTVT.

The chain uses TRBV12-3 or TRBV12-4 and TRBJ2-1; 9 nucleotides agree with TRBD1. V gave up 5 bases and J gave up 3 bases; unmatched junction bases: 2. CDR3 size: 14 residues. The CDR3 is CASSGTGNYNEQFF. Written as DNA, the CDR3 is TGTGCCAGCAGTGGGACAGGGAACTACAATGAGCAGTTCTTC.

This clonotype was counted only a few times. This chain connects TRBV20-1 to TRBJ2-7, with a possible D match to TRBD2 (5 bases). Trimming took 6 bases from V and 4 from J, leaving 16 bases between them. Per germline, CDR1 DFQATT and CDR2 SNEGSKA (reference sequence). The CDR3 covers 13 residues. CDR3 sequence reads: CSATGLEAYEQYF. Written as DNA, the CDR3 is TGCAGTGCCACCGGACTCGAAGCTTACGAGCAGTACTTC.

V and J are TRBV28 and TRBJ2-5; D remains unclear. Germline V lookup: CDR1 MDHEN, CDR2 SYDVKM. The germline V and J ends were trimmed by 6 bases and 0 bases, with 8 bases remaining between them. The CDR3 loop spans 13 amino acids. Here the CDR3 DNA reads TGTGCCAGCAGCGACGCAAACCAAGAGACCCAGTACTTC. This encodes CASSDANQETQYF.

The chain recombines TRBV28 with TRBJ2-1; TRBD2 matches 7 bases. This CDR3 has 17 amino acids. Germline CDR1 MDHEN, CDR2 SYDVKM. J lost 6 bases, V lost 3 bases, and 14 bases had no gene match. The CDR3 DNA reads as TGTGCCAGCAGTTTGGGACTAAATTTCCCCCGGGGCAATGAGCAGTTCTTC. It yields the protein CASSLGLNFPRGNEQFF.

V usage is TRBV27 and J usage is TRBJ1-5; D uncertain. The germline CDR1 and CDR2 sequences are MNHEY and SMNVEV (reference sequence). Trimming left V 2 bases short and J 6 bases short, with 14 bases between. This CDR3 has 15 residues. DNA for the CDR3: TGTGCCAGCAGTTTAATAGGGAACCACCCTCAGCCCCAGCATTTT. This sequence encodes CASSLIGNHPQPQHF.

This sequence joins TRBV14 and TRBJ2-1; D might be TRBD2 (7 bases). This CDR3 spans 15 amino acids. CDR1 SGHDN and CDR2 FVKESK come from the germline V gene. The V gene lost 1 base and the J gene lost 9 bases, with 16 bases spanning the gap. CDR3 amino acids: CASSQVRGRGGEQFF. CDR3 coding DNA: TGTGCCAGCAGCCAAGTTAGGGGGAGGGGCGGTGAGCAGTTCTTC.